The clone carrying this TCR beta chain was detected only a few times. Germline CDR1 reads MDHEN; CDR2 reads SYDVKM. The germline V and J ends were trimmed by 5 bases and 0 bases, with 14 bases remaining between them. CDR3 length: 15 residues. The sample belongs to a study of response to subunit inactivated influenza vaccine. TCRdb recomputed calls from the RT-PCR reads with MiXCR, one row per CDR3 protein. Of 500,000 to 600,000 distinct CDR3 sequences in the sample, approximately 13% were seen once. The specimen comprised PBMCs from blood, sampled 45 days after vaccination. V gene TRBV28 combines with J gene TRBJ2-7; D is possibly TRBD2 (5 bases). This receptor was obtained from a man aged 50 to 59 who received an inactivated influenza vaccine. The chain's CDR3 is CASSTGLTSSYEQYF. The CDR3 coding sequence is TGTGCCAGCAGTACCGGACTCACGAGCTCCTACGAGCAGTACTTC.